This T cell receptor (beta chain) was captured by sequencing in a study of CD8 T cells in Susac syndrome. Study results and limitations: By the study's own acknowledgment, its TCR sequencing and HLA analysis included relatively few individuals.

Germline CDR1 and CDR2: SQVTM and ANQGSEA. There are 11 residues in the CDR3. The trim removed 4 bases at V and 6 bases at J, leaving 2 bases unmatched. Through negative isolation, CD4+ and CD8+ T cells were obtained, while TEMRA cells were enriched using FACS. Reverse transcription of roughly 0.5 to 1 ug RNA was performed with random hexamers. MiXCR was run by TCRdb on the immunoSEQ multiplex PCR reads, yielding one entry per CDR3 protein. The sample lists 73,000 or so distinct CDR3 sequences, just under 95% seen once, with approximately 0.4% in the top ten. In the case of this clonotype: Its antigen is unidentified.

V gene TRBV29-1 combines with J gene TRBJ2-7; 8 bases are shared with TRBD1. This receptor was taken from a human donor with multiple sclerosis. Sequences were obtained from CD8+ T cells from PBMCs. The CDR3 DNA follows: TGCAGCGTTGGAGACAGGGGCGAGCAGTACTTC. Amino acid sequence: CSVGDRGEQYF.